The next 24 T cell receptor beta chains were all read from a single sample in a study of T cells in Graves' hyperthyroidism and ophthalmopathy. RNA transcripts served as the template for amplifying TCR beta CDR3 regions. With the HTBI primer set, the TCR CDR3 went through a first round of RT-PCR. Each CDR3 protein gets one entry after TCRdb re-called the multiplex PCR reads with MiXCR. The profile shows 150,000 or so distinct CDR3 sequences, about a tenth of them singletons. The source material was blood. The receptors shown here come from a young woman with Graves' hyperthyroidism that later progressed to Graves' ophthalmopathy.

A few counts support this clonotype. The chain is built from TRBV25-1 and TRBJ2-4; D perhaps matches TRBD1 (5 bases). The CDR3 is 19 amino acids. Germline V gene lookup returns CDR1 MGHDK and CDR2 SYGVNS. V lost 5 bases to trimming and J lost 0 bases, with 23 bases between them. The CDR3 region has the DNA TGTGCCAGCAGTCCCCAACAGGATCTCCCCTTATTAGCCAAAAACATTCAGTACTTC. Translated, it gives CASSPQQDLPLLAKNIQYF.

This clonotype was counted at least ten times. CDR3: CASSYGRGLRNTEAFF. CDR3 nucleotide sequence: TGTGCCAGCAGTTACGGGAGGGGGCTGCGGAACACTGAAGCTTTCTTT. The V and J genes are TRBV6-6 and TRBJ1-1; 7 nucleotides match TRBD1. This CDR3 has 16 amino acids. In germline, CDR1 is MNHNY, CDR2 SVGAGI (reference sequence). V shed 2 bases, J shed 1 base, and the junction held 7 bases outside the gene matches.

This clonotype has a count of ten or more. The rearrangement uses TRBV20-1 and TRBJ1-2, with D hard to call. The V end was cut by 2 bases, the J end by 8 bases, with 12 bases between. The CDR3 is made up of 12 amino acids. Germline V lookup: CDR1 DFQATT, CDR2 SNEGSKA (reference sequence). The CDR3 DNA reads as TGCAGTGCTAGACCCGGAGGTGACGGCTACACCTTC. The encoded protein is CSARPGGDGYTF.

This clonotype was seen at least ten times. This rearrangement joins TRBV28 to TRBJ2-5; 14 nucleotides match TRBD2. Trimming at V came to 5 bases and at J to 5 bases, leaving 4 bases not matched to a gene. CDR3 size: 15 residues. Germline lookup yields CDR1 MDHEN and CDR2 SYDVKM. CDR3 in amino acids: CASSRTSGGLETQYF. CDR3 nucleotide sequence: TGTGCCAGCAGTCGGACTAGCGGGGGGTTGGAGACCCAGTACTTC.

This clonotype has a handful of counts. V and J are TRBV14 and TRBJ2-1, with 10 bases matching TRBD2. J lost 4 bases, V lost 4 bases, and 7 bases had no gene match. The germline CDR1 and CDR2 sequences are SGHDN and FVKESK. The CDR3 consists of 16 residues. The DNA for the CDR3 is TGTGCCAGCAGCCTTGTAGGACTAGCGGCATACAATGAGCAGTTCTTC. This translates into CASSLVGLAAYNEQFF.

In this sample, this clonotype turned up a few times. The V gene is TRBV5-5, the J gene TRBJ2-3; 7 bases agree with TRBD1. Germline V lookup: CDR1 SGHKS, CDR2 YYEKEE (reference sequence). V was clipped by 4 bases and J by 4 bases; unmatched bases: 12. The CDR3 spans 16 residues. The chain's CDR3 is CASSPGYRGGADTQYF. In DNA, the CDR3 is TGTGCCAGCAGCCCCGGATACAGGGGTGGAGCAGATACGCAGTATTTT.

This clonotype was observed many times. The chain joins TRBV30 to TRBJ2-1, with TRBD2 matching over 9 bases. CDR1 and CDR2 from the germline V gene are GTSNPN and SVGIG (reference sequence). This CDR3 contains 11 residues. V dropped 8 bases and J dropped 8; count of bases not matched to a gene: 4. The CDR3 sequence is CAGAGGYEQFF. CDR3 bases: TGTGCCGGAGCGGGGGGCTATGAGCAGTTCTTC.

With regard to this clonotype: This could be a read error, since a much larger clone is one nucleotide away. The CDR3 loop reads CAGSLGTTTDTQYF. Written as DNA, the CDR3 is TGTGCCGGCAGTTTAGGTACTACCACAGATACGCAGTATTTT. The V and J genes are TRBV12-3 or TRBV12-4 and TRBJ2-3; D is uncertain. CDR3 size: 14 residues.

This clonotype has more than one count but fewer than ten. This chain connects TRBV9 to TRBJ2-7, with a possible D match to TRBD2 (5 bases). Germline V gives CDR1 SGDLS, CDR2 YYNGEE. Between the trimmed V and J ends, which lost 0 bases and 2 bases, there was a span of 9 bases. This CDR3 has 14 residues. Written as DNA, the CDR3 is TGTGCCAGCAGCGTAGGAGGGATTACCTACGAGCAGTACTTC. Amino acid sequence: CASSVGGITYEQYF.

This clonotype was detected many times. CDR3 residues: CAWINREFYNEQFF. The DNA of the CDR3 is TGTGCCTGGATTAACAGGGAATTCTACAATGAGCAGTTCTTC. This chain joins TRBV30 and TRBJ2-1; tentatively, D is TRBD1 (6 bases). From germline, CDR1 is GTSNPN and CDR2 SVGIG (reference sequence). V lost 4 bases and J lost 3, with 13 bases in between. CDR3 length equals 14 residues.

This clonotype was seen repeatedly, ten times or more. V and J are TRBV2 and TRBJ2-1; 8 bases map to TRBD1. Looked up from germline, CDR1 is SNHLY and CDR2 is FYNNEI. The CDR3 length is 15 residues. The ends lost 2 bases at V and 6 bases at J; junction bases unmatched: 6. In DNA, the CDR3 is TGTGCCAGCAGTGAATGGACAGGGACCCCCAATGAGCAGTTCTTC. This codes for CASSEWTGTPNEQFF.

This clonotype was recorded a few times. This rearrangement joins TRBV4-1 to TRBJ2-5; D tentatively fits TRBD1 or TRBD2 (6 bases each). The CDR3 runs 15 residues. Trimming took off 5 bases at V and 2 bases at J, with 15 bases between the two ends. CDR1 and CDR2 from the germline V gene are MGHRA and YSYEKL. The DNA for the CDR3 is TGCGCCAGCAGCAAGATAGGGGGGAATCAAGAGACCCAGTACTTC. It yields the protein CASSKIGGNQETQYF.

This clonotype was detected many times. This chain joins TRBV6-1 and TRBJ2-3, with D possibly being TRBD1 or TRBD2 (7 bases each). V gave up 8 bases and J gave up 4 bases, with 16 bases separating them. Germline V gives CDR1 MNHNS, CDR2 SASEGT. The CDR3 totals 14 residues. DNA for the CDR3: TGTGCCAGCGGGCCAGGGGGGGAGGCAGATACGCAGTATTTT. Translation: CASGPGGEADTQYF.

This clonotype was seen many times. This chain links TRBV2 with TRBJ1-5; 9 nucleotides align to TRBD1. There are 19 residues in the CDR3. V was pared by 5 bases and J by 1 base, with 15 bases of the junction left unmatched. Germline-derived CDR1 and CDR2 are SNHLY and FYNNEI. CDR3: CASSYSGTGMGNSNQPQHF. The CDR3 bases are TGTGCCAGCAGTTACTCCGGGACAGGGATGGGGAACAGCAATCAGCCCCAGCATTTT.

This clonotype was seen ten or more times. The chain joins TRBV28 to TRBJ2-4, with TRBD2 identical over 8 bases. Trimming at V came to 6 bases and at J to 1 base, leaving 14 bases not matched to a gene. This CDR3 region has 18 residues. Germline CDR1 MDHEN, CDR2 SYDVKM. CDR3 amino acids: CASRPTALAGWAKNIQYF. The DNA of the CDR3 is TGTGCCAGCAGGCCGACCGCCCTAGCGGGCTGGGCCAAAAACATTCAGTACTTC.

This clonotype was counted ten times or more. The chain carries TRBV20-1 and TRBJ2-7; 8 positions agree with TRBD1. J lost 3 bases, V lost 5 bases, and 6 bases had no gene match. This CDR3 has 13 residues. Per germline, CDR1 DFQATT and CDR2 SNEGSKA (reference sequence). Here the CDR3 DNA reads TGCAGTGCTCCCAGGGGGCAAGGCTACGAGCAGTACTTC. This gives the protein CSAPRGQGYEQYF.

This chain connects TRBV2 to TRBJ1-2; 11 bases align to TRBD1. Germline values: CDR1 SNHLY, CDR2 FYNNEI. Trimming removed 6 bases from V and 6 bases from J; junction bases left unmatched: 15. The CDR3 covers 17 residues. The CDR3 loop reads CASRGLKGQGGFDGYTF. The CDR3 coding sequence is TGTGCCAGCAGGGGCTTGAAGGGACAGGGGGGTTTCGATGGCTACACCTTC.

In its sample, this clonotype was seen many times. This sequence joins TRBV11-2 and TRBJ1-4; perhaps TRBD1 as D (5 bases). Deletions cut 5 bases from V and 0 bases from J, with 16 bases between. CDR3 length: 17 amino acids. Germline CDR1 is SGHAT and CDR2 is FQNNGV. The CDR3 loop is CASSHYGGGTTNEKLFF. Here the CDR3 DNA reads TGTGCCAGCAGCCACTATGGGGGAGGAACAACTAATGAAAAACTGTTTTTT.

This clonotype was counted at least ten times. The rearrangement joins TRBV9 to TRBJ1-1; 7 bases agree with TRBD1. Germline CDR1 reads SGDLS; CDR2 reads YYNGEE. Trimming cost V 4 bases and J 3 bases; bases outside gene matches: 6. The CDR3 totals 14 residues. DNA of the CDR3: TGTGCCAGCAGCCGGGACAGTACGGACACTGAAGCTTTCTTT. This gives the protein CASSRDSTDTEAFF.

This clonotype was recorded many times. The J gene is TRBJ2-2, the V gene TRBV15; D is ambiguous. The germline gives CDR1 LNHNV, CDR2 YYDKDF (reference sequence). Trimming took off 4 bases at V and 0 bases at J, with 6 bases between the two ends. The CDR3 is 14 residues long. As DNA, the CDR3 is TGTGCCACCAGCAAGCCTACGAACACCGGGGAGCTGTTTTTT. Encoded protein: CATSKPTNTGELFF.

This clonotype was detected many times. The chain combines TRBV28 with TRBJ2-7, with 11 bases matching TRBD2. J was trimmed by 6 bases and V by 6 bases; bases with no gene match: 10. The CDR3 has 15 residues. Germline lookup yields CDR1 MDHEN and CDR2 SYDVKM. The CDR3 is CASRDTSGSFSEQYF. CDR3 bases: TGTGCCAGCAGGGATACTAGCGGGAGCTTCTCCGAGCAGTACTTC. The full variable domain, its missing parts supplied by reference TRBV28 and TRBJ2-7, is DVKVTQSSRYLVKRTGEKVFLECVQDMDHENMFWYRQDPGLGLRLIYFSYDVKMKEKGDIPEGYSVSREKKERFSLILESASTNQTSMYLCASRDTSGSFSEQYFGPGTRLTVT.

At least ten counts were recorded for this clonotype. The rearrangement uses TRBV27 and TRBJ2-7, with D unresolved. Germline values: CDR1 MNHEY, CDR2 SMNVEV (reference sequence). V lost 6 bases and J lost 2, with 8 bases in between. The CDR3 is made up of 12 amino acids. The CDR3: CASSPPPYEQYF. The CDR3 region has the DNA TGTGCCAGCAGCCCACCCCCCTACGAGCAGTACTTC.

Concerning this clonotype itself: Sequence at one end of the junction differs from germline and may be a read error. V usage is TRBV20-1 and J usage is TRBJ1-2, with D unclear. This CDR3 has 12 amino acids. CDR1 is DFQATT and CDR2 is SNEGSKA in the germline V gene (reference sequence). The CDR3 protein is CSALRKDYGHTF. CDR3 nucleotide sequence: TGCAGTGCTCTCCGTAAAGACTATGGCCACACCTTC.

This clonotype came up many times. The chain couples TRBV7-3 to TRBJ2-5; 7 bases match TRBD2. Per the germline V gene, CDR1 is SGHTA and CDR2 is FQGTGA. V lost 0 bases, J lost 5 bases, and 6 bases stayed unmatched. The CDR3 extends over 15 amino acids. CDR3 sequence: CASSLTNGAGETQYF. Here the CDR3 DNA reads TGTGCCAGCAGCTTAACGAATGGAGCGGGGGAGACCCAGTACTTC.